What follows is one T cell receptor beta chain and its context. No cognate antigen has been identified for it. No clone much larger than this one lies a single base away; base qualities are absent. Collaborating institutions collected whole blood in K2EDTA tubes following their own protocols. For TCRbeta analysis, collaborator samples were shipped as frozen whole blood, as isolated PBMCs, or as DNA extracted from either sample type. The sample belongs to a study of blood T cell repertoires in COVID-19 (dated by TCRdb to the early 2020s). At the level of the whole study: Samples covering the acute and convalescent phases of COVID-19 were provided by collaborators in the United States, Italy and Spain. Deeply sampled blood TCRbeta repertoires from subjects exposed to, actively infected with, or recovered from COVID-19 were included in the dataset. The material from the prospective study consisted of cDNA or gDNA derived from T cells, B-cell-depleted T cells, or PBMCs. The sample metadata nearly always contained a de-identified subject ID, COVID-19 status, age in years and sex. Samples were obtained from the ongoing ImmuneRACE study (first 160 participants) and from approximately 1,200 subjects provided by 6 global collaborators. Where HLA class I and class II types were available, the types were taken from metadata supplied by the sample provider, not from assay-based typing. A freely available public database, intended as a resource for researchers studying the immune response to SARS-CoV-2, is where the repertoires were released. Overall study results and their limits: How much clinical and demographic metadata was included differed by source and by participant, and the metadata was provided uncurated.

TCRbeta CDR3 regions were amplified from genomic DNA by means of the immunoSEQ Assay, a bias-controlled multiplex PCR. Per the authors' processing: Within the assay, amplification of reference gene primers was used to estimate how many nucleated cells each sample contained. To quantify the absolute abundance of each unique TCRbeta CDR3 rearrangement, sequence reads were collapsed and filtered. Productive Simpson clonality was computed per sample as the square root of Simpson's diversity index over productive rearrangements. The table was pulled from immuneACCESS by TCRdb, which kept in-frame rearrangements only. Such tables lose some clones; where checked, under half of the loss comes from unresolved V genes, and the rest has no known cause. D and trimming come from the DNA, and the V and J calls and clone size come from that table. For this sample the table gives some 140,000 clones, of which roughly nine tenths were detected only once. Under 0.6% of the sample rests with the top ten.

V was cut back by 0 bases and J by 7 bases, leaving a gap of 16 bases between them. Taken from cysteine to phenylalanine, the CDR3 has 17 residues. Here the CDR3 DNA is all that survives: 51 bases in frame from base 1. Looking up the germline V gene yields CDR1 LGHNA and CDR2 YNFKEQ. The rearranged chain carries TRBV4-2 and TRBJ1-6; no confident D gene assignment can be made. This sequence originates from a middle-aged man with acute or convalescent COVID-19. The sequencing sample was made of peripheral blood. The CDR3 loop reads CASSQDWGGLINSPLHF. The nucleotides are TGTGCCAGCAGCCAAGATTGGGGAGGCTTAATCAATTCACCCCTCCACTTT.